Below, one TCR beta chain is given with its context. Its matching antigen is unknown. Germline lookup yields CDR1 GTSNPN and CDR2 SVGIG (reference sequence). The CDR3 runs to 11 residues. V lost 3 bases, J lost 7 bases, and 0 bases stayed unmatched. The table came from immunoSEQ multiplex PCR; TCRdb's copy has only in-frame clones and leaves some out. Of about 69,000 clones listed, nearly 90% were seen once; the top ten hold about 10%. This entry comes from a study of OX40 agonist ivuxolimab in advanced cancers. Study-wide results and limits: Antigen targets of the expanded peripheral T cells went undetermined.

Sampled blood was obtained at baseline, cycle 4 day 1, and cycle 7 day 1. This TCR was recovered from an adult with an advanced solid tumor such as melanoma, head and neck, liver or kidney cancer. The rearrangement joins TRBV30 to TRBJ2-5; 9 bases line up with TRBD2. This material consisted of CD4+ or CD8+ T cells sorted from blood, taken in a trial of the OX40 agonist ivuxolimab. CDR3 DNA: TGTGCCTGGAGACTAGCGGGGACCCAGTACTTC. It translates to CAWRLAGTQYF.